These 26 T cell receptor beta chains came from one sample sequenced in a study of cytomegalovirus exposure and HLA in healthy donors. The PCR contained 60 Vbeta and 13 Jbeta primers. Clones were sequenced by immunoSEQ multiplex PCR, and TCRdb holds only the in-frame ones, with some missing. Of approximately 80,000 clones in the sample, approximately 77% were seen once. The sample consisted of PBMCs. The source of these receptors is a middle-aged woman in good health and CMV-seropositive.

This clone appeared a few times. This sequence joins TRBV28 and TRBJ2-7; D unclear. Germline V gene data show CDR1 as MDHEN and CDR2 as SYDVKM. With 5 bases removed from V and 3 bases from J, the gap between germline ends came to 14 bases. The CDR3 contains 14 residues. CDR3 nucleotide sequence: TGTGCCAGCAGTCCCGTGGTCTCGGGCTACGAGCAGTACTTC. It specifies CASSPVVSGYEQYF.

V usage is TRBV5-6 and J usage is TRBJ1-1; 9 bases map to TRBD1. The CDR3 covers 16 residues. CDR1 SGHDT and CDR2 YYEEEE come from the germline V gene. With 5 bases clipped from V and 5 bases from J, the junction kept 13 bases outside the gene matches. CDR3 sequence (DNA): TGTGCCAGCAGTAGACTGACAGGGGGGGTATATACTGAAGCTTTCTTT. Translating gives CASSRLTGGVYTEAFF.

The chain joins TRBV29-1 to TRBJ1-1, with 8 bases matching TRBD1. CDR3 size: 14 residues. CDR1 is SQVTM and CDR2 is ANQGSEA in the germline V gene. The J segment lost 5 bases and the V segment lost 5 bases, leaving 10 bases of the junction unmatched. CDR3 sequence (DNA): TGCAGCGTTCAACTGCGGGACAGGAGGACTGAAGCTTTCTTT. Translating it yields CSVQLRDRRTEAFF.

The chain employs TRBV5-1 and TRBJ2-2; 9 nucleotides agree with TRBD2. Trimming removed 6 bases from V and 0 bases from J; junction bases left unmatched: 3. This CDR3 spans 15 amino acids. From germline, CDR1 is SGHRS and CDR2 YFSETQ. CDR3 in DNA: TGCGCCAGCACTAGCGGGAATCCGAACACCGGGGAGCTGTTTTTT. Translated, it gives CASTSGNPNTGELFF.

V gene TRBV19 combines with J gene TRBJ1-1, with a weak D call TRBD1 (5 bases). The CDR3 runs 12 residues. The germline CDR1 and CDR2 sequences are LNHDA and SQIVND (reference sequence). Trimming cost V 8 bases and J 5 bases, with 12 bases left between them. As DNA, the CDR3 is TGTGCCAGTGCGGGGGATTGGACTGAAGCTTTCTTT. The encoded protein is CASAGDWTEAFF.

The V call is TRBV2, the J call TRBJ2-5; TRBD2 aligns across 8 bases. The CDR3 has 15 residues. Per the germline V gene, CDR1 is SNHLY and CDR2 is FYNNEI. The V gene end was trimmed by 5 bases and the J gene end by 5 bases; junction bases not matched to a gene: 10. The CDR3 region is CASSPGLAFGETQYF. The CDR3 DNA reads TGTGCCAGCAGTCCAGGACTAGCCTTTGGGGAGACCCAGTACTTC.

The V and J genes are TRBV18 and TRBJ1-2; TRBD1 is a possible D gene (5 bases). The V end lost 2 bases, the J end lost 4 bases, and 11 bases lay between the germline ends. In germline, CDR1 is KGHSH, CDR2 LQKENI. The CDR3 length is 14 residues. CDR3 residues: CASSPDSSTYGYTF. The CDR3 DNA is TGTGCCAGCTCACCAGACAGTTCCACCTATGGCTACACCTTC.

This sequence joins TRBV6-6 and TRBJ2-5, with 8 positions matching TRBD1. Near its end, the DNA agrees better with TRBJ2-7, so the J call may be wrong. The CDR3 contains 13 residues. Germline values: CDR1 MNHNY, CDR2 SVGAGI (reference sequence). The CDR3 DNA reads TGTGCCAGCACCGACAGGGGTGCGTACGAGCAGTACTTC. Translated, it gives CASTDRGAYEQYF.

The rearrangement joins TRBV30 to TRBJ1-5; 7 bases line up with TRBD1. The CDR3 contains 16 residues. Losses at the gene ends were 1 base for V and 2 bases for J; bases not matched to a gene: 8. Germline V gene lookup returns CDR1 GTSNPN and CDR2 SVGIG (reference sequence). CDR3 region: CAWSGETGIGNQPQHF. CDR3 DNA: TGTGCCTGGAGTGGAGAGACAGGGATTGGCAATCAGCCCCAGCATTTT.

The V call is TRBV19, the J call TRBJ1-1; D not certain. The CDR3 covers 14 residues. Germline V lookup: CDR1 LNHDA, CDR2 SQIVND (reference sequence). With 8 bases removed from V and 5 bases from J, the gap between germline ends came to 18 bases. The DNA of the CDR3 is TGTGCCAGTTCAGTACCTTCGGGGAAGACTGAAGCTTTCTTT. Its translation is CASSVPSGKTEAFF. Full variable domain (rest looked up from reference TRBV19 and TRBJ1-1): DGGITQSPKYLFRKEGQNVTLSCEQNLNHDAMYWYRQDPGQGLRLIYYSQIVNDFQKGDIAEGYSVSREKKESFPLTVTSAQKNPTAFYLCASSVPSGKTEAFFGQGTRLTVV.

The genes are TRBV27 and TRBJ2-1; 9 bases match TRBD2. This CDR3 is 16 amino acids long. Germline V lookup: CDR1 MNHEY, CDR2 SMNVEV (reference sequence). J lost 2 bases, V lost 6 bases, and 8 bases had no gene match. CDR3 amino acids: CASSKDSGGPYNEQFF. The DNA for the CDR3 is TGTGCCAGCAGCAAAGATAGCGGGGGTCCCTACAATGAGCAGTTCTTC.

The rearrangement uses TRBV7-9 and TRBJ2-1; weak D call: TRBD1 (6 bases). The V end was cut by 6 bases, the J end by 7 bases, with 19 bases between. From germline, CDR1 is SEHNR and CDR2 FQNEAQ (reference sequence). The CDR3 extends over 15 amino acids. CDR3 in DNA: TGTGCCAGCAGAACGACAGGCCGGGGCGGGAATGAGCAGTTCTTC. This codes for CASRTTGRGGNEQFF. The full variable domain, with the rest looked up from reference TRBV7-9 and TRBJ2-1, is DTGVSQNPRHKITKRGQNVTFRCDPISEHNRLYWYRQTLGQGPEFLTYFQNEAQLEKSRLLSDRFSAERPKGSFSTLEIQRTEQGDSAMYLCASRTTGRGGNEQFFGPGTRLTVL.

This clone turned up a few times. The chain combines TRBV2 with TRBJ1-1, with 12 nucleotides matching TRBD1. Germline trimming cut 7 bases from V and 0 bases from J; bases unmatched to any gene: 12. There are 18 residues in the CDR3. CDR1 is SNHLY, CDR2 FYNNEI, per germline. In DNA form, the CDR3 reads TGTGCCAGCACCTCCCCCGGGGGACAGGGGGCAATGAACACTGAAGCTTTCTTT. Encoded protein: CASTSPGGQGAMNTEAFF.

The V gene is TRBV7-2, the J gene TRBJ1-1; D is perhaps TRBD1 (6 bases). The V end was cut by 3 bases, the J end by 1 base, with 9 bases between. Germline CDR1 is SGHTA and CDR2 is FQGNSA. CDR3 length: 14 residues. The CDR3 region has the DNA TGTGCCAGCAGCTTTTCCAGGGGGAACACTGAAGCTTTCTTT. Translated, it gives CASSFSRGNTEAFF.

The chain is built from TRBV11-2 and TRBJ1-3; D is undetermined. The CDR3 loop spans 15 amino acids. The V end lost 1 base, the J end lost 6 bases, and 13 bases lay between the germline ends. Per germline, CDR1 SGHAT and CDR2 FQNNGV. For the CDR3, the DNA is TGTGCCAGCAGCTTAGGATTGGGCCAGTTAAACACCATATATTTT. Its protein product is CASSLGLGQLNTIYF.

Here the CDR3 DNA reads TGTGCCATCCAGCGGGAGCCCAACACTGAAGCTTTCTTT. Translated, it gives CAIQREPNTEAFF. The gene calls are TRBV10-3 and TRBJ1-1; no clear D. The germline V gene has CDR1 ENHRY and CDR2 SYGVKD. The V and J ends lost 8 bases and 2 bases respectively, with 12 bases between them. The CDR3 spans 13 residues.

The V gene is TRBV5-1, the J gene TRBJ2-2; the D gene is possibly TRBD2 (5 bases). Trimming pared 4 bases from V and 2 bases from J, leaving 9 bases between. Germline CDR1 and CDR2: SGHRS and YFSETQ. This CDR3 is built from 14 residues. CDR3 sequence: CASSGAVNTGELFF. CDR3 nucleotide sequence: TGCGCCAGCAGCGGAGCGGTTAACACCGGGGAGCTGTTTTTT.

This clone was counted once. J is TRBJ2-7 and V is TRBV29-1; TRBD2 aligns across 9 bases. CDR3 length: 15 residues. After removal of 7 bases from V and 5 bases from J, the junction contained 15 bases not matched to a gene. Germline V CDR1 and CDR2: SQVTM, ANQGSEA. The CDR3 spells CSAEGGGSGSHEQYF. The CDR3 DNA is TGCAGCGCCGAAGGTGGGGGTAGCGGGAGCCACGAGCAGTACTTC.

The chain is built from TRBV6-1 and TRBJ2-7; no reliable D call. The length of the CDR3 is 13 residues. The germline V and J ends were trimmed by 7 bases and 6 bases, with 16 bases remaining between them. Germline CDR1 is MNHNS and CDR2 is SASEGT. CDR3 DNA sequence: TGTGCCAGCACCTCCATTCAGGTACCCGAGCAGTACTTC. Its protein is CASTSIQVPEQYF.

The rearrangement uses TRBV4-3 and TRBJ1-1, with unresolved D. Germline V gene sequence: CDR1 LGHNA, CDR2 YSLEER. This CDR3 contains 14 residues. V was clipped by 4 bases and J by 6 bases, with 15 bases between them. The CDR3 spells CASSPSVGSAEAFF. CDR3 coding DNA: TGCGCCAGCAGCCCGAGCGTCGGGAGCGCTGAAGCTTTCTTT.

The chain links TRBV7-9 to TRBJ2-7; 10 positions match TRBD1. The CDR3 is 19 amino acids. Per germline, CDR1 SEHNR and CDR2 FQNEAQ (reference sequence). The V gene end was trimmed by 5 bases and the J gene end by 2 bases; junction bases not matched to a gene: 18. The CDR3 bases are TGTGCCAGCAGCCCTCCCCGGGACAGGGGACCTACTTACCCCTACGAGCAGTACTTC. Translated, it gives CASSPPRDRGPTYPYEQYF.

V gene TRBV28 combines with J gene TRBJ1-2; 7 bases line up with TRBD1. Per the germline V gene, CDR1 is MDHEN and CDR2 is SYDVKM. The CDR3 runs 14 residues. Trimming removed 10 bases from V and 2 bases from J; junction bases left unmatched: 10. The CDR3 nucleotides read TGTGCCACCCAGACAGGGTGGAAGAACTATGGCTACACCTTC. As protein: CATQTGWKNYGYTF.

This rearrangement joins TRBV7-6 to TRBJ1-4; tentative D call: TRBD1 (6 bases). The CDR3 has 15 residues. Germline V gives CDR1 SGHVS, CDR2 FNYEAQ. Trimming left V 5 bases short and J 4 bases short, with 14 bases between. CDR3 residues: CASSPMTGVNEKLFF. CDR3 DNA sequence: TGTGCCAGCAGCCCGATGACAGGTGTTAATGAAAAACTGTTTTTT.

The chain combines TRBV28 with TRBJ2-7, with 8 bases lining up with TRBD1. Trimming cost V 6 bases and J 3 bases; bases outside gene matches: 10. CDR1 MDHEN and CDR2 SYDVKM come from the germline V gene. This CDR3 comprises 15 residues. In nucleotides, the CDR3 is TGTGCCAGCAGGTATCCGACAGGGGCGGACTACGAGCAGTACTTC. Translating it yields CASRYPTGADYEQYF.

The chain couples TRBV5-1 to TRBJ2-7; TRBD2 is a possible D gene (6 bases). Germline V lookup: CDR1 SGHRS, CDR2 YFSETQ. CDR3 length: 14 residues. Trimming took off 3 bases at V and 1 base at J, with 11 bases between the two ends. The CDR3 DNA follows: TGCGCCAGCAGCTCCGGGGGACTTTCCTACGAGCAGTACTTC. Translating gives CASSSGGLSYEQYF.

The V call is TRBV25-1, the J call TRBJ1-1; a weak D match, TRBD1 (5 bases). The CDR3 length is 13 residues. Trimming removed 7 bases at V and 6 bases at J, with 15 bases between. CDR1 and CDR2 (germline): MGHDK, SYGVNS. The CDR3 loop reads CASTRGTVPEAFF. For the CDR3, the DNA is TGTGCCAGCACGCGGGGGACGGTCCCTGAAGCTTTCTTT.